This T cell receptor beta chain comes out of a study of post-analysis software for immune sequencing data (dated by TCRdb to the mid-2010s). For context, the study as a whole: Recorded disease courses included relapsing-remitting, secondary progressive and progressive-relapsing multiple sclerosis, with some patients lacking subtype annotation. The multiple sclerosis patient repertoires were compared with roughly twelve previously published healthy control repertoires from donors aged 6 to 25 years. A subset of samples was prepared in parallel using single-end sample barcoding, then pooled and co-amplified after Illumina adapter ligation. General conclusions and limits of the study: Direct clustering with F measure showed strong co-clustering of samples prepared in the same batch, prompting a batch-effect correction. Multiple sclerosis patients had significantly lower normalized Chao1 diversity than controls, a result that suggests substantial peripheral T-cell clonal expansion. Several TRBV segments, including TRBV5-6, TRBV5-1 and TRBV20-1, were significantly more frequent in patients than controls. The control group was slightly older than the multiple sclerosis patient group.

This clonotype was recorded many times. Its specific antigen is unknown. A read error may produce the germline difference seen at one junction end. The cysteine opens and the phenylalanine closes a CDR3 of 14 amino acids. The CDR3 DNA has 42 bases and is translated from base 1. CDR1 and CDR2 were assigned from the germline V gene as SGHRS and YFSETQ. To prepare the library, PCR was applied. The sequencer listed for this sample is Illumina HiSeq 2500. To reduce PCR and sequencing biases, unique molecular identifiers were built into the TCR beta cDNA libraries. Every 1 to 10 million input T cells yielded approximately 500,000 cDNA molecules, meaning each molecule approximated one T cell. The patient libraries were prepared and sequenced using the same protocol as the earlier healthy control dataset. Within a given batch, samples were prepared together, multiplexed and sequenced on the same HiSeq lane. The authors processed their data as follows. MIGEC was used to process the raw barcoded reads, and molecular identifier groups with only a single read were discarded before consensus assembly and CDR3 extraction. Clonotype tables were post-analysed with VDJtools, normalizing diversity by down-sampling all datasets to the smallest sample size. In repertoire overlap clustering, CDR3 amino acid sequences, but not nucleotide sequences, were matched to correct batch-related cross-sample contamination. TCRdb applied fastp at Q25 and MiXCR to the public reads, then kept only in-frame beta chains. Each entry is one CDR3 protein sequence, shown with its most common DNA and genes. The V and J calls and clone size are TCRdb's, not the authors'. This sample lists approximately 360,000 distinct CDR3 sequences; roughly 35% were detected once. The ten biggest clones cover under 15% of the sample.

TCR beta repertoires were profiled from peripheral blood of about a dozen young patients with multiple sclerosis to demonstrate the VDJtools post-analysis software. The multiple sclerosis patients were children and adolescents between about 6 and 15 years of age. The rearranged segments are TRBV5-1 and TRBJ2-3; the D segment may tentatively be TRBD1 or TRBD2, each giving 6 matched bases. The receptor was isolated from a girl under 18 with multiple sclerosis. The sample taken for sequencing was blood. The CDR3 reads CASSLGGSTDTQYF. Read as DNA, the sequence is TGTGCCAGCAGCTTAGGGGGGAGCACAGATACGCAGTATTTT.